What follows are 28 T cell receptor beta chains derived from one specimen sequenced in a study of tumor-infiltrating lymphocytes in localized non-small cell lung cancer. TCRdb's table, derived via immunoSEQ multiplex PCR, lists solely in-frame clones and lacks some. The sample has more than 9,500 clones, 75% to 90% seen once. Sequencing was done on a sample of lung tumor tissue. The receptors were sampled from a human donor with non-small cell lung cancer.

The chain has TRBV6-4 and TRBJ1-1; no clear D gene. Trimming shortened V by 4 bases and J by 4 bases, and 4 bases separated the two germline ends. In germline, CDR1 is MRHNA, CDR2 SNTAGT. The CDR3 extends over 11 amino acids. The CDR3, as DNA: TGTGCCAGCAGTGCAGGCACTGAAGCTTTCTTT. It yields the protein CASSAGTEAFF.

The chain joins TRBV7-9 to TRBJ2-3; D not resolved. Between the trimmed V and J ends, which lost 1 base and 2 bases, there was a span of 7 bases. Germline loops: CDR1 SEHNR, CDR2 FQNEAQ (reference sequence). The CDR3 runs to 14 residues. The CDR3 spells CASSLGWDTDTQYF. CDR3 bases: TGTGCCAGCAGCTTAGGCTGGGACACAGATACGCAGTATTTT.

The rearrangement uses TRBV5-1 and TRBJ2-2; D is ambiguous. Per the germline V gene, CDR1 is SGHRS and CDR2 is YFSETQ. The germline V and J ends were trimmed by 4 bases and 4 bases, with 11 bases remaining between them. The length of the CDR3 is 14 residues. The CDR3 here is CASSLPKSTGELFF. CDR3 nucleotide sequence: TGCGCCAGCAGCCTGCCTAAGAGCACCGGGGAGCTGTTTTTT.

J is TRBJ1-4 and V is TRBV2; TRBD1 agrees at 7 bases. The CDR3 has 15 amino acids. From germline, CDR1 is SNHLY and CDR2 FYNNEI. V gave up 5 bases and J gave up 5 bases; unmatched junction bases: 8. CDR3 protein: CASSSAGTENEKLFF. The CDR3 DNA is TGTGCCAGCAGTTCCGCCGGGACAGAAAATGAAAAACTGTTTTTT.

The rearrangement joins TRBV27 to TRBJ2-1; D gene uncertain. Germline V lookup: CDR1 MNHEY, CDR2 SMNVEV (reference sequence). The V end was cut by 8 bases, the J end by 0 bases, with 14 bases between. There are 15 residues in the CDR3. The chain's CDR3 is CASRVLRSSYNEQFF. DNA for the CDR3: TGTGCCAGCCGCGTCCTACGGAGCTCCTACAATGAGCAGTTCTTC.

V is TRBV5-1 and J is TRBJ1-4, with unresolved D. Germline CDR1 is SGHRS and CDR2 is YFSETQ. The CDR3 covers 14 residues. V lost 4 bases to trimming and J lost 4 bases, with 11 bases between them. CDR3: CASSPEARNEKLFF. CDR3 DNA sequence: TGCGCCAGCAGCCCGGAAGCCCGTAATGAAAAACTGTTTTTT.

The V call is TRBV11-3, the J call TRBJ2-7, with 9 bases aligning to TRBD1. Losses at the gene ends were 5 bases for V and 1 base for J; bases not matched to a gene: 6. Germline loops: CDR1 SGHNT, CDR2 YENEEA. This CDR3 spans 15 amino acids. The CDR3 reads CASSPRQGGSYEQYF. CDR3 nucleotides: TGTGCCAGCAGCCCGAGACAGGGGGGTTCCTACGAGCAGTACTTC. Complete variable domain (other parts from reference TRBV11-3 and TRBJ2-7): EAGVVQSPRYKIIEKKQPVAFWCNPISGHNTLYWYLQNLGQGPELLIRYENEEAVDDSQLPKDRFSAERLKGVDSTLKIQPAELGDSAVYLCASSPRQGGSYEQYFGPGTRLTVT.

This chain uses TRBV5-1 with TRBJ1-1; maybe TRBD1 (5 bases). V was trimmed by 4 bases and J by 4 bases, leaving 14 bases between them. This CDR3 contains 14 residues. Germline V CDR1 and CDR2: SGHRS, YFSETQ. CDR3 residues: CASSPEGQGTEAFF. DNA of the CDR3: TGCGCCAGCAGCCCTGAGGGTCAGGGCACTGAAGCTTTCTTT. The full variable domain, completed using reference TRBV5-1 and TRBJ1-1, is KAGVTQTPRYLIKTRGQQVTLSCSPISGHRSVSWYQQTPGQGLQFLFEYFSETQRNKGNFPGRFSGRQFSNSRSEMNVSTLELGDSALYLCASSPEGQGTEAFFGQGTRLTVV.

The chain combines TRBV11-2 with TRBJ2-1; 10 nucleotides agree with TRBD1. The germline V gene has CDR1 SGHAT and CDR2 FQNNGV. The CDR3 is 15 residues long. V lost 6 bases to trimming and J lost 4 bases; unmatched junction nucleotides: 6. The CDR3 loop is CASRVGTGAYNEQFF. DNA for the CDR3: TGTGCCAGCAGGGTAGGGACAGGGGCATACAATGAGCAGTTCTTC. The full variable domain, completed using reference TRBV11-2 and TRBJ2-1, is EAGVAQSPRYKIIEKRQSVAFWCNPISGHATLYWYQQILGQGPKLLIQFQNNGVVDDSQLPKDRFSAERLKGVDSTLKIQPAKLEDSAVYLCASRVGTGAYNEQFFGPGTRLTVL.

This clone was picked up one time. J is TRBJ1-6 and V is TRBV2; a weak D match, TRBD1 (6 bases). The germline V gene encodes CDR1 SNHLY and CDR2 FYNNEI. The CDR3 runs 17 residues. Trimming shortened V by 2 bases and J by 6 bases, and 17 bases separated the two germline ends. As DNA, the CDR3 is TGTGCCAGCAGTGAATTAGGGGGTACTGGGGGTAATTCACCCCTCCACTTT. Translation gives CASSELGGTGGNSPLHF.

The chain joins TRBV5-1 to TRBJ2-5; D is perhaps TRBD1 (6 bases). This CDR3 is built from 13 residues. Trimming shortened V by 1 base and J by 4 bases, and 8 bases separated the two germline ends. The V gene's germline CDR1 is SGHRS and CDR2 YFSETQ. In nucleotides, the CDR3 is TGCGCCAGCAGCTTGACAGGGCGAGAGACCCAGTACTTC. It yields the protein CASSLTGRETQYF.

The rearrangement joins TRBV7-9 to TRBJ2-7, with 7 bases aligning to TRBD2. Germline V gives CDR1 SEHNR, CDR2 FQNEAQ (reference sequence). This CDR3 comprises 14 residues. Trimming took 5 bases from V and 4 from J; bases not matched to a gene: 8. For the CDR3, the DNA is TGTGCCAGCAGCCGGGGGGAGCGGACGTACGAGCAGTACTTC. This translates into CASSRGERTYEQYF.

The chain carries TRBV10-1 and TRBJ2-3; 11 positions match TRBD2. Germline-derived CDR1 and CDR2 are WNHNN and SYGVQD (reference sequence). V was clipped by 3 bases and J by 2 bases; unmatched bases: 4. The CDR3 is 16 amino acids. For the CDR3, the DNA is TGCGCCAGCAGTGACTTAGCGGGGGGGACCACAGATACGCAGTATTTT. Residues: CASSDLAGGTTDTQYF.

The chain uses TRBV6-6 and TRBJ1-1; TRBD1 might be the D (5 bases). Per the germline V gene, CDR1 is MNHNY and CDR2 is SVGAGI (reference sequence). This CDR3 is built from 16 residues. V lost 10 bases and J 0 bases, leaving 21 bases between the germline ends. Here the CDR3 reads CATNTGGPLMNTEAFF. The CDR3 DNA reads as TGTGCCACCAACACGGGGGGACCTCTCATGAACACTGAAGCTTTCTTT.

The genes are TRBV5-8 and TRBJ1-5, with a tentative D call TRBD1 (6 bases). The CDR3 covers 13 residues. V was clipped by 6 bases and J by 1 base, with 8 bases between them. Germline V CDR1 and CDR2: SGHTS, YDEGEE. The CDR3 sequence is CASTGTSNQPQHF. The CDR3 bases are TGTGCCAGCACGGGGACAAGCAATCAGCCCCAGCATTTT.

This clone was seen just once. The rearrangement joins TRBV7-8 to TRBJ1-1; no reliable D call. CDR1 SGHVS and CDR2 FQNEAQ come from the germline V gene. The CDR3 has 14 residues. V lost 5 bases to trimming and J lost 1 base, with 11 bases between them. As DNA, the CDR3 is TGTGCCAGCAGCCAGCCGGGCCCGAACACTGAAGCTTTCTTT. Encoded protein: CASSQPGPNTEAFF.

This chain connects TRBV7-9 to TRBJ2-3; 8 positions agree with TRBD2. CDR1 and CDR2 from the germline V gene are SEHNR and FQNEAQ (reference sequence). This CDR3 is 15 amino acids long. Trimming cost V 0 bases and J 1 base; bases outside gene matches: 0. CDR3 amino acids: CASSLAAGGTDTQYF. Here the CDR3 DNA reads TGTGCCAGCAGCTTAGCAGCGGGGGGCACAGATACGCAGTATTTT.

The rearrangement links TRBV5-1 to TRBJ1-1; D gene ambiguous. The CDR3 consists of 15 residues. Germline lookup yields CDR1 SGHRS and CDR2 YFSETQ. V lost 4 bases and J lost 1, with 14 bases in between. This CDR3 is CASSTQVTTNTEAFF. The CDR3 DNA sequence: TGCGCCAGCAGCACCCAGGTCACCACGAACACTGAAGCTTTCTTT.

Only a few counts were recorded for this clone. This chain connects TRBV9 to TRBJ2-1; 14 bases are shared with TRBD2. Germline assignment: CDR1 SGDLS and CDR2 YYNGEE. Trimming took 3 bases from V and 10 from J; bases not matched to a gene: 6. The CDR3 spans 15 residues. CDR3 sequence reads: CASSAMGLAGDEQFF. The CDR3 DNA reads TGTGCCAGCAGCGCCATGGGACTAGCGGGGGACGAGCAGTTCTTC.

The chain has TRBV6-1 and TRBJ1-2; no definite D call. There are 13 residues in the CDR3. Germline CDR1 MNHNS, CDR2 SASEGT. Trimming stripped 7 bases from V and 4 bases from J, with 13 bases between. The CDR3 sequence is CASIGSGFYGYTF. CDR3 DNA: TGTGCCAGCATCGGTTCCGGATTCTATGGCTACACCTTC.

In nucleotides, the CDR3 is TGTGCCAGCATCCAAGGGACGTCAAGCTCTGGAAACACCATATATTTT. Protein: CASIQGTSSSGNTIYF. V is TRBV7-8 and J is TRBJ1-3, with TRBD1 as a possible D gene (5 bases). From germline, CDR1 is SGHVS and CDR2 FQNEAQ. The CDR3 has 16 residues. Trimming removed 7 bases at V and 0 bases at J, with 16 bases between. The full variable domain, with the rest looked up from reference TRBV7-8 and TRBJ1-3, is GAGVSQSPRYKVAKRGQDVALRCDPISGHVSLFWYQQALGQGPEFLTYFQNEAQLDKSGLPSDRFFAERPEGSVSTLKIQRTQQEDSAVYLCASIQGTSSSGNTIYFGEGSWLTVV.

This clone appeared a few times. The V and J genes are TRBV4-3 and TRBJ2-1; D not certain. The V end lost 3 bases, the J end lost 0 bases, and 9 bases lay between the germline ends. Germline CDR1 and CDR2: LGHNA and YSLEER. The CDR3 length is 15 residues. The CDR3 is CASSQIISSYNEQFF. Written as DNA, the CDR3 is TGCGCCAGCAGCCAGATCATAAGCTCCTACAATGAGCAGTTCTTC.

The CDR3 loop reads CASSQGGKNIQYF. CDR3 nucleotides: TGTGCCAGCTCACAGGGCGGCAAAAACATTCAGTACTTC. The chain uses TRBV19 and TRBJ2-4; tentative D call: TRBD1 (6 bases). The germline V gene has CDR1 LNHDA and CDR2 SQIVND (reference sequence). The length of the CDR3 is 13 residues. The V end was cut by 9 bases, the J end by 3 bases, with 12 bases between.

The V and J genes are TRBV7-6 and TRBJ1-4; the D gene is possibly TRBD1 (6 bases). CDR1 and CDR2 (germline): SGHVS, FNYEAQ. CDR3 length: 16 residues. V was cut by 4 bases and J by 4 bases, with 16 bases left in between. This chain's CDR3 is CASSYTDGQYNEKLFF. The DNA for the CDR3 is TGTGCCAGCAGCTATACGGATGGACAGTATAATGAAAAACTGTTTTTT. The full variable domain, in which reference TRBV7-6 and TRBJ1-4 provide the parts outside the CDR3, is GAGVSQSPRYKVTKRGQDVALRCDPISGHVSLYWYRQALGQGPEFLTYFNYEAQQDKSGLPNDRFSAERPEGSISTLTIQRTEQRDSAMYRCASSYTDGQYNEKLFFGSGTQLSVL.

CDR3 sequence reads: CASSLDRGGDNEQFF. The CDR3, as DNA: TGTGCCAGCAGCTTGGACAGGGGCGGGGACAATGAGCAGTTCTTC. The genes are TRBV7-7 and TRBJ2-1; 9 nucleotides match TRBD1. The CDR3 consists of 15 residues. CDR1 SSHAT and CDR2 FNYEAQ come from the germline V gene (reference sequence). Losses at the gene ends were 3 bases for V and 5 bases for J; bases not matched to a gene: 5.

This clone came up once. The chain has TRBV30 and TRBJ2-6; D possibly corresponds to TRBD1 (5 bases). With 0 bases removed from V and 4 bases from J, the gap between germline ends came to 19 bases. Germline CDR1 is GTSNPN and CDR2 is SVGIG (reference sequence). The CDR3 runs 18 residues. CDR3 DNA: TGTGCCTGGAGTGTACACCCCCCTGGGGCCTTAGGGGCCAACGTCCTGACTTTC. Translating it yields CAWSVHPPGALGANVLTF.

This chain joins TRBV2 and TRBJ1-1, with D perhaps TRBD1 (6 bases). The CDR3 is 14 amino acids. Germline assignment: CDR1 SNHLY and CDR2 FYNNEI. Between the trimmed V and J ends, which lost 4 bases and 4 bases, there was a span of 13 bases. CDR3 loop: CASSVWGQSTEAFF. CDR3 nucleotide sequence: TGTGCCAGCAGTGTTTGGGGGCAGAGCACTGAAGCTTTCTTT.

In its sample, this clone is hyperexpanded. CDR3 in amino acids: CASSVGSGGANEQFF. CDR3 DNA: TGTGCCAGCAGCGTAGGGAGCGGGGGGGCCAATGAGCAGTTCTTC. The chain joins TRBV9 to TRBJ2-1, with 10 nucleotides matching TRBD2. Per germline, CDR1 SGDLS and CDR2 YYNGEE. The CDR3 contains 15 residues. V shed 0 bases, J shed 6 bases, and the junction held 3 bases outside the gene matches.